One sample yielded the 12 T cell receptor beta chains listed below, sequenced in a study of regulatory T cells in long-lasting Graves disease. Time point given: persistent/refractory GD, antithyroid drugs over 5 years with positive TRAb. With RNA extracted from PBMCs as input, the TCR library was made. CDR3 regions were amplified by Arm-PCR using iRepertoire HTBI primers to build TCR beta libraries. TCRdb re-called the multiplex PCR reads with MiXCR, one entry per CDR3 protein. Seen here are hundreds of thousands of distinct CDR3 sequences, under 25% observed once, and the top ten hold around 20%. Sequencing was performed on peripheral blood mononuclear cells (PBMCs), taken when the disease was refractory, from a patient treated with antithyroid drugs. The receptors here all came from a female donor with Graves disease.

As concerns this clonotype: This may be a read error: a much more frequent sequence differs by one nucleotide. V gene TRBV30 combines with J gene TRBJ1-1; the D gene is possibly TRBD1 (5 bases). This CDR3 spans 12 amino acids. Germline CDR1 is GTSNPN and CDR2 is SVGIG (reference sequence). V shed 5 bases and J shed 1 base, with 8 bases lying between them. Written as DNA, the CDR3 is TGTGCCTGGCAGGGCAGGAACACTGAAGCTTTCTTT. This sequence encodes CAWQGRNTEAFF.

This clonotype was counted at least ten times. DNA for the CDR3: TGTGCCTGGAGTTTAGAACCCGAAGAGACCCAGTACTTC. This codes for CAWSLEPEETQYF. This sequence joins TRBV30 and TRBJ2-5; D ambiguous. V lost 2 bases, J lost 3 bases, and 10 bases lay in between. This CDR3 contains 13 residues. The germline CDR1 and CDR2 sequences are GTSNPN and SVGIG (reference sequence).

This chain uses TRBV18 with TRBJ2-3; the D is unclear. The CDR3 length is 14 residues. V lost 4 bases to trimming and J lost 8 bases, with 16 bases between them. Germline V lookup: CDR1 KGHSH, CDR2 LQKENI. The CDR3 here is CASSQERPIATQYF. The CDR3 DNA follows: TGTGCCAGCTCACAAGAGAGACCGATAGCTACGCAGTATTTT.

Points on this clonotype: Compared with germline, one end of the junction differs, possibly owing to a read error. The rearrangement joins TRBV2 to TRBJ2-7; 7 nucleotides match TRBD2. Germline V CDR1 and CDR2: SNHLY, FYNNEI. CDR3 length equals 13 residues. The chain's CDR3 is CASSVTSSDEQYF. CDR3 DNA: TGTGCCAGCAGTGTGACTAGCTCCGACGAGCAGTACTTC.

This clonotype was counted many times. The V and J genes are TRBV7-8 and TRBJ2-2; TRBD2 is a possible D gene (6 bases). The V gene lost 1 base and the J gene lost 4 bases, with 13 bases spanning the gap. CDR1 is SGHVS and CDR2 is FQNEAQ in the germline V gene. The CDR3 is 16 amino acids. The CDR3 region is CASSLEASVGTGELFF. As DNA, the CDR3 is TGTGCCAGCAGCTTAGAGGCTAGCGTGGGCACCGGGGAGCTGTTTTTT. The variable domain in full, completed from reference TRBV7-8 and TRBJ2-2, reads GAGVSQSPRYKVAKRGQDVALRCDPISGHVSLFWYQQALGQGPEFLTYFQNEAQLDKSGLPSDRFFAERPEGSVSTLKIQRTQQEDSAVYLCASSLEASVGTGELFFGEGSRLTVL.

V usage is TRBV29-1 and J usage is TRBJ2-2; TRBD1 matches 7 bases. The V gene end was trimmed by 7 bases and the J gene end by 2 bases; junction bases not matched to a gene: 4. The V gene's germline CDR1 is SQVTM and CDR2 ANQGSEA. The CDR3 extends over 13 amino acids. The CDR3 is CSAQGENTGELFF. The CDR3 DNA is TGCAGCGCTCAGGGGGAAAACACCGGGGAGCTGTTTTTT.

This clonotype was recorded many times. The chain uses TRBV7-9 and TRBJ1-4; 8 nucleotides agree with TRBD1. CDR1 is SEHNR and CDR2 is FQNEAQ in the germline V gene (reference sequence). The CDR3 runs to 13 residues. After removal of 5 bases from V and 11 bases from J, the junction contained 7 bases not matched to a gene. The DNA of the CDR3 is TGTGCCAGCAGCCAGGATTCAGGGGGCAAACTGTTTTTT. Translated: CASSQDSGGKLFF. The whole variable domain, filled in from reference TRBV7-9 and TRBJ1-4, reads DTGVSQNPRHKITKRGQNVTFRCDPISEHNRLYWYRQTLGQGPEFLTYFQNEAQLEKSRLLSDRFSAERPKGSFSTLEIQRTEQGDSAMYLCASSQDSGGKLFFGSGTQLSVL.

This clonotype was observed a few times. This chain connects TRBV4-2 to TRBJ1-2; no reliable D call. The CDR3 has 14 amino acids. The germline V gene encodes CDR1 LGHNA and CDR2 YNFKEQ. The V end was cut by 1 base, the J end by 5 bases, with 11 bases between. This CDR3 reads CASSQAEGRYGYTF. In DNA, the CDR3 is TGTGCCAGCAGCCAAGCTGAGGGCAGATATGGCTACACCTTC.

A few counts support this clonotype. V usage is TRBV28 and J usage is TRBJ1-5; weak D call: TRBD1 (5 bases). CDR1 and CDR2 from the germline V gene are MDHEN and SYDVKM. The V and J ends lost 5 bases and 0 bases respectively, with 17 bases between them. The CDR3 consists of 17 residues. Here the CDR3 DNA reads TGTGCCAGCAGTCCATTAGGGGACGGTTATAGCAATCAGCCCCAGCATTTT. It translates to CASSPLGDGYSNQPQHF.

This chain joins TRBV2 and TRBJ2-1, with 7 positions matching TRBD2. The ends lost 5 bases at V and 3 bases at J; junction bases unmatched: 7. The germline gives CDR1 SNHLY, CDR2 FYNNEI. This CDR3 spans 15 amino acids. CDR3 region: CASSRPRESYNEQFF. For the CDR3, the DNA is TGTGCCAGCAGTCGCCCGCGGGAGAGCTACAATGAGCAGTTCTTC.

The sample holds many counts of this clonotype. The gene calls are TRBV7-9 and TRBJ2-7; D could derive from TRBD1 or TRBD2 (5 bases each). Deletions cut 6 bases from V and 0 bases from J, with 12 bases between. Germline CDR1 reads SEHNR; CDR2 reads FQNEAQ (reference sequence). CDR3 size: 14 residues. DNA for the CDR3: TGTGCCAGCAGTTTGGCCGGGACCTCCTACGAGCAGTACTTC. Translation: CASSLAGTSYEQYF.

This clonotype was seen many times. This chain uses TRBV11-2 with TRBJ1-4, with a tentative D call TRBD1 (5 bases). V gave up 4 bases and J gave up 8 bases, with 14 bases separating them. CDR1 SGHAT and CDR2 FQNNGV come from the germline V gene. The CDR3 runs 14 residues. The chain's CDR3 is CASSSVRGREKLFF. The CDR3 bases are TGTGCCAGCAGCTCAGTAAGGGGACGCGAAAAACTGTTTTTT.